A single T cell receptor (beta chain) is shown here with its context. Its specificity is not known. The source of the sample is a study of neoadjuvant anti-PD-1 for oral cavity cancer. Study overall: Around day 43, patients without progression received a fourth nivolumab dose before surgery. Study results and limitations: Only a few patients per response group were TCR-analyzed; validation needed.

Analysis of PBMCs was direct, with no culture step. PBMC libraries mostly used roughly 480 ng of input genomic DNA, with six replicates per sample. Repertoires were generated with immunoSEQ multiplex PCR, while TCRdb's copy carries only in-frame clones and drops some. This sample has 80,000 to 95,000 clones; about four fifths occur once, and the top ten carry roughly 3%. V lost 5 bases to trimming and J lost 7 bases, with 19 bases between them. The CDR3 has 14 amino acids. Per germline, CDR1 SGHKS and CDR2 YYEKEE (reference sequence). The rearrangement links TRBV5-5 to TRBJ2-7; a possible D gene is TRBD1 (5 bases). Sequenced here: PBMCs, sampled before nivolumab (anti-PD-1) treatment. The receptor's source is a person between 40 and 85 years old with oral cavity squamous cell carcinoma. The CDR3 coding sequence is TGTGCCAGCAGGGCTTTGGACACCTCCTGGGAGCAGTACTTC. The encoded protein is CASRALDTSWEQYF.